This T cell receptor (beta chain) was documented in a study of blood T cells in healthy people across ages. Germline values: CDR1 MNHEY, CDR2 SVGAGI. Trimming removed 0 bases at V and 4 bases at J, with 24 bases between. This CDR3 is 19 amino acids long. At least ten counts were recorded for this clonotype. Healthy Caucasians from Russia aged roughly 6 to 90 served as donors. Primers used in a second PCR of about 6 to 11 cycles were a sample-barcoded 5' primer and a J-beta primer mix. TCRdb re-derived calls from the 5' RACE reads in MiXCR, one entry per CDR3 protein. The table has hundreds of thousands of distinct CDR3 sequences, approximately 52% seen once.

Sequenced: blood. This chain links TRBV6-5 with TRBJ1-1; weak D call: TRBD1 (6 bases). The receptor was isolated from a woman aged 80 or over in good health. CDR3 loop: CASSYSTGGGSGMGTEAFF. CDR3 nucleotide sequence: TGTGCCAGCAGTTACTCGACCGGAGGGGGATCAGGGATGGGCACTGAAGCTTTCTTT.